The clone carrying this T cell receptor beta chain turned up a few times. The antigen is not known. The sample is drawn from a study of blood T cells in healthy people across ages. Findings and caveats of the study: Long-lived donors carried more naive CD4+ cells and greater diversity than aged donors.

Germline V lookup: CDR1 LGHNA, CDR2 YNFKEQ. The germline V and J ends were trimmed by 3 bases and 0 bases, with 18 bases remaining between them. This CDR3 region has 17 residues. Through a sample-barcoded 5' primer and a J-beta primer mix, a second PCR was run for 7 to 11 cycles. No fewer than 3 million CDR3-containing paired-end reads came from each sample. TCRdb redid the calling of the 5' RACE reads with MiXCR, one entry per CDR3 protein. The profile shows fewer than 2 million distinct CDR3 sequences, roughly two fifths of them singletons. It was approximately 10 milliliters of peripheral blood that were drawn from each donor.

Sequencing used blood. The sequence derives from a human donor in good health. This chain uses TRBV4-2 with TRBJ2-7, with unresolved D. Written as DNA, the CDR3 is TGTGCCAGCAGCCACCTCACGGGCCTCAGAAGCTCCTACGAGCAGTACTTC. Its protein is CASSHLTGLRSSYEQYF.